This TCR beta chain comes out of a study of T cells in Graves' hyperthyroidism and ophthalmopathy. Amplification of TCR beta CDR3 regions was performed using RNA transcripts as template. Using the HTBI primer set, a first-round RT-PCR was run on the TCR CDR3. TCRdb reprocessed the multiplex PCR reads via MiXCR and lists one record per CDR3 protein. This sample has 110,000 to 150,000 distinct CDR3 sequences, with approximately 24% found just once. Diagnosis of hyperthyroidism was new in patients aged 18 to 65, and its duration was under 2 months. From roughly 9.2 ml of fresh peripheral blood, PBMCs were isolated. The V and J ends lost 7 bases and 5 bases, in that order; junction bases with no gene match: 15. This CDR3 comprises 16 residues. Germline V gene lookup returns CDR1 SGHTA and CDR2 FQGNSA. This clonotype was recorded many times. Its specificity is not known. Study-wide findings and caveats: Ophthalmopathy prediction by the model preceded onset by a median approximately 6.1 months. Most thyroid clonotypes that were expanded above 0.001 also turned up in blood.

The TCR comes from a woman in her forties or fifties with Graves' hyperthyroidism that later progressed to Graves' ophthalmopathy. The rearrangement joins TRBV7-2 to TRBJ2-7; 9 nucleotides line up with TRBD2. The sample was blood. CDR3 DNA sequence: TGTGCCAGCATCCTGTGGCAGGGACTAGCTGGCCACGAGCAGTACTTC. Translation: CASILWQGLAGHEQYF.